In this sample, the clone carrying this TCR beta chain turned up a few times. Its cognate antigen is unknown. CDR3 length: 16 residues. Germline V lookup: CDR1 SGHAT, CDR2 FQDESV (reference sequence). V lost 0 bases and J lost 4; bases outside the gene matches: 6. This sample stems from a study of T cell repertoires in cytomegalovirus infection. General study points: Clonotype analysis showed dominance of the ex vivo response by HLA-C-restricted CMV-specific TCR beta clonotypes.

A single record per CDR3 protein comes from TCRdb applying MiXCR to the reads. The sample lists 110,000 or so distinct CDR3 sequences; 30% were seen once. The sequencing here drew on CD8+ T cells from cultured PBMCs, taken from culture after CMV antigen stimulation. The chain recombines TRBV11-1 with TRBJ2-1; 7 nucleotides match TRBD1. The sequence derives from a human donor in good health (CMV status not recorded). Some clones in this sample may be carry-over from other donors' samples. Here the CDR3 reads CASSLAEGAGYNEQFF. The DNA for the CDR3 is TGTGCCAGCAGCTTAGCTGAGGGGGCCGGGTACAATGAGCAGTTCTTC.